The 25 T cell receptor beta chains below come from one sample, sequenced in a study of T-cell memory formation after mild COVID-19. MiXCR, applied by TCRdb to the 5' RACE reads, yields one record per CDR3 protein. Here the sample spans 220,000 or so distinct CDR3 sequences, around 9.1% being singletons. Material: PBMCs or a T cell subset sorted from them (not recorded which). All receptors derive from a man aged 18-30 years who had mild COVID-19 (a few samples of this study predate the infection). Cell type and time point are not known.

This clonotype has only a few counts. The chain employs TRBV7-2 and TRBJ1-1; D remains unclear. Germline loops: CDR1 SGHTA, CDR2 FQGNSA. The CDR3 sequence is 13 residues long. V was cut by 1 base and J by 3 bases, with 6 bases left in between. The CDR3 spells CASSLESYTEAFF. DNA of the CDR3: TGTGCCAGCAGCTTAGAGTCCTACACTGAAGCTTTCTTT.

The chain employs TRBV12-5 and TRBJ2-4; D remains unclear. Germline assignment: CDR1 LGHNT and CDR2 FRNRAP. V was clipped by 3 bases and J by 1 base, with 7 bases between them. This CDR3 spans 14 amino acids. CDR3 DNA sequence: TGTGCTAGTGGTTTTGGCCGGGCCAAAAACATTCAGTACTTC. This gives the protein CASGFGRAKNIQYF. The whole variable domain, filled in from reference TRBV12-5 and TRBJ2-4, reads DARVTQTPRHKVTEMGQEVTMRCQPILGHNTVFWYRQTMMQGLELLAYFRNRAPLDDSGMPKDRFSAEMPDATLATLKIQPSEPRDSAVYFCASGFGRAKNIQYFGAGTRLSVL.

This clonotype was recorded a few times. The gene calls are TRBV7-2 and TRBJ2-5, with TRBD2 identical over 10 bases. The V segment lost 6 bases and the J segment 2 bases; nucleotides outside the gene matches: 6. Germline-derived CDR1 and CDR2 are SGHTA and FQGNSA. This CDR3 is 15 amino acids long. The CDR3 is CASSWSGGEQETQYF. As DNA, the CDR3 is TGTGCCAGCAGTTGGAGCGGGGGGGAGCAAGAGACCCAGTACTTC.

At least ten counts were recorded for this clonotype. This chain connects TRBV29-1 to TRBJ2-7, with 8 bases lining up with TRBD2. Trimming removed 5 bases from V and 5 bases from J; junction bases left unmatched: 5. Per germline, CDR1 SQVTM and CDR2 ANQGSEA. There are 12 residues in the CDR3. CDR3 protein: CSVQAGADEQYF. CDR3 bases: TGCAGCGTTCAAGCGGGGGCGGACGAGCAGTACTTC.

Many counts were recorded for this clonotype. This chain uses TRBV4-1 with TRBJ2-1; D remains unclear. CDR3 length: 13 residues. Germline CDR1 and CDR2: MGHRA and YSYEKL. V was cut by 5 bases and J by 5 bases, with 10 bases left in between. The CDR3 sequence: CASSYLGNNEQFF. CDR3 in DNA: TGCGCCAGCAGCTATCTGGGGAACAATGAGCAGTTCTTC.

The sample holds a few counts of this clonotype. The CDR3 DNA reads TGCAGCGTTGTCGGACAGGGGCGCTACGAGCAGTACTTC. Protein sequence: CSVVGQGRYEQYF. The rearrangement links TRBV29-1 to TRBJ2-7; 9 positions match TRBD1. V shed 4 bases and J 3 bases; nucleotides not matched to a gene: 4. Per germline, CDR1 SQVTM and CDR2 ANQGSEA. CDR3 length: 13 residues.

This clonotype was seen many times. CDR3 in amino acids: CASSPNRGNTGELFF. CDR3 nucleotides: TGTGCCAGCTCTCCCAACAGGGGGAACACCGGGGAGCTGTTTTTT. This chain links TRBV18 with TRBJ2-2; 7 bases match TRBD1. The CDR3 sequence is 15 residues long. Germline CDR1 and CDR2: KGHSH and LQKENI. V gave up 6 bases and J gave up 1 base; unmatched junction bases: 5.

The chain carries TRBV7-9 and TRBJ2-1, with D perhaps matching TRBD2 (7 bases). Per the germline V gene, CDR1 is SEHNR and CDR2 is FQNEAQ (reference sequence). This CDR3 comprises 17 residues. V was cut by 5 bases and J by 0 bases, with 17 bases left in between. CDR3 region: CASSKSRGAGSYNEQFF. The CDR3 DNA reads TGTGCCAGCAGCAAATCACGGGGGGCGGGCTCCTACAATGAGCAGTTCTTC.

This clonotype appeared once. This chain connects TRBV9 to TRBJ2-2, with no clear D. This CDR3 has 14 amino acids. Deletions cut 0 bases from V and 6 bases from J, with 9 bases between. Germline-derived CDR1 and CDR2 are SGDLS and YYNGEE. In nucleotides, the CDR3 is TGTGCCAGCAGCGTAGTTGGACCCCCCGGGGAGCTGTTTTTT. The encoded protein is CASSVVGPPGELFF.

The chain carries TRBV20-1 and TRBJ2-3, with D maybe TRBD2 (6 bases). The CDR3 has 16 residues. In germline, CDR1 is DFQATT, CDR2 SNEGSKA (reference sequence). Trimming left V 1 base short and J 7 bases short, with 21 bases between. CDR3 sequence (DNA): TGCAGTGCTAGAGGTCGTGGCGGTGGGAGCGGGCATACGCAGTATTTT. It translates to CSARGRGGGSGHTQYF.

The table lists this clonotype with a few counts. The chain recombines TRBV4-1 with TRBJ1-5; possible D gene TRBD1, 5 bases. The CDR3 sequence is 15 residues long. Germline CDR1 is MGHRA and CDR2 is YSYEKL. With 0 bases removed from V and 3 bases from J, the gap between germline ends came to 9 bases. The CDR3 loop reads CASSQDGGVNQPQHF. As DNA, the CDR3 is TGCGCCAGCAGCCAAGATGGGGGGGTCAATCAGCCCCAGCATTTT.

This clonotype was detected a few times. The chain employs TRBV20-1 and TRBJ1-4, with D unclear. This CDR3 comprises 11 residues. The germline V and J ends were trimmed by 5 bases and 8 bases, with 9 bases remaining between them. Germline CDR1 is DFQATT and CDR2 is SNEGSKA (reference sequence). In DNA form, the CDR3 reads TGCAGTGCTTCGAGGAGGGAAAAACTGTTTTTT. Its translation: CSASRREKLFF.

This clonotype was picked up many times. The chain recombines TRBV14 with TRBJ2-7, with D tentatively TRBD2 (5 bases). This CDR3 spans 13 amino acids. V shed 1 base and J shed 2 bases, with 6 bases lying between them. Germline V gene data show CDR1 as SGHDN and CDR2 as FVKESK. CDR3 loop: CASSQVGTYEQYV. For the CDR3, the DNA is TGTGCCAGCAGCCAAGTCGGGACCTACGAGCAGTACGTC.

In its sample, this clonotype was seen many times. The rearrangement joins TRBV18 to TRBJ2-7, with 9 bases that match TRBD1. The CDR3 is 14 residues long. Trimming took 5 bases from V and 2 from J; bases not matched to a gene: 4. The V gene's germline CDR1 is KGHSH and CDR2 LQKENI. CDR3 DNA: TGTGCCAGCTCAAACAGGGGGCCCCCCTACGAGCAGTACTTC. This translates into CASSNRGPPYEQYF.

This clonotype was seen a handful of times. V and J are TRBV15 and TRBJ1-6, with unresolved D. This CDR3 comprises 12 residues. The V gene's germline CDR1 is LNHNV and CDR2 YYDKDF (reference sequence). V gave up 0 bases and J gave up 8 bases, with 2 bases separating them. CDR3 nucleotides: TGTGCCACCAGCAGAGATTATTCACCCCTCCACTTT. Encoded protein: CATSRDYSPLHF. Supplemented by reference TRBV15 and TRBJ1-6, the full variable domain reads DAMVIQNPRYQVTQFGKPVTLSCSQTLNHNVMYWYQQKSSQAPKLLFHYYDKDFNNEADTPDNFQSRRPNTSFCFLDIRSPGLGDTAMYLCATSRDYSPLHFGNGTRLTVT.

The table lists this clonotype with many counts. The chain links TRBV4-3 to TRBJ2-2; 9 nucleotides match TRBD2. V lost 0 bases and J lost 5; bases outside the gene matches: 16. Germline CDR1 and CDR2: LGHNA and YSLEER. This CDR3 is built from 20 residues. Written as DNA, the CDR3 is TGCGCCAGCAGCCAAGAAAGGGGACGGTCGGGACTAGCAGTTACCGGGGAGCTGTTTTTT. It specifies CASSQERGRSGLAVTGELFF.

This clonotype was observed at least ten times. This sequence joins TRBV4-1 and TRBJ1-2; D is ambiguous. Trimming pared 3 bases from V and 2 bases from J, leaving 10 bases between. The CDR3 runs 14 residues. CDR1 and CDR2 from the germline V gene are MGHRA and YSYEKL. In DNA form, the CDR3 reads TGCGCCAGCAGCCATGGTAAAGGGAACTATGGCTACACCTTC. This encodes CASSHGKGNYGYTF.

Only one count was recorded for this clonotype. The chain recombines TRBV14 with TRBJ1-4, with a possible D match to TRBD1 (6 bases). The CDR3 is made up of 15 amino acids. The germline V and J ends were trimmed by 3 bases and 7 bases, with 15 bases remaining between them. CDR1 and CDR2 (germline): SGHDN, FVKESK. The CDR3 here is CASSHGRDISEKLFF. Written as DNA, the CDR3 is TGTGCCAGCAGCCATGGTCGGGACATTAGTGAAAAACTGTTTTTT.

There are many counts of this clonotype. This chain joins TRBV7-9 and TRBJ2-3; TRBD1 matches at 8 bases. The CDR3 is 14 amino acids. In germline, CDR1 is SEHNR, CDR2 FQNEAQ (reference sequence). V lost 3 bases to trimming and J lost 6 bases; unmatched junction nucleotides: 5. The CDR3 loop reads CASSLTGDMDTQYF. CDR3 nucleotide sequence: TGTGCCAGCAGCTTGACAGGGGATATGGATACGCAGTATTTT.

This chain joins TRBV10-3 and TRBJ1-2; D gene unclear. The length of the CDR3 is 13 residues. Germline CDR1 is ENHRY and CDR2 is SYGVKD. V gave up 1 base and J gave up 5 bases, with 8 bases separating them. CDR3 region: CAISEYGKYGYTF. The CDR3 region has the DNA TGTGCCATCAGTGAGTACGGAAAATATGGCTACACCTTC.

The chain combines TRBV7-8 with TRBJ1-1, with no clear D. The CDR3 covers 14 residues. V was trimmed by 5 bases and J by 6 bases, leaving 16 bases between them. Germline V CDR1 and CDR2: SGHVS, FQNEAQ. The CDR3 sequence is CASSARGPRAEAFF. The CDR3 bases are TGTGCCAGCAGCGCCCGCGGCCCAAGGGCTGAAGCTTTCTTT.

The chain links TRBV7-2 to TRBJ2-5, with a tentative D call TRBD1 (5 bases). This CDR3 is 18 amino acids long. V lost 3 bases, J lost 6 bases, and 26 bases lay in between. In germline, CDR1 is SGHTA, CDR2 FQGNSA. In DNA, the CDR3 is TGTGCCAGCAGCTTTGAGTCGTACGGTGGGGCCCGGTCGAAGACCCAGTACTTC. The encoded protein is CASSFESYGGARSKTQYF.

The chain carries TRBV14 and TRBJ2-2, with D hard to call. Germline CDR1 and CDR2: SGHDN and FVKESK. Trimming left V 5 bases short and J 9 bases short, with 19 bases between. CDR3 length: 15 amino acids. This chain's CDR3 is CASSSVGRIPWELFF. CDR3 in DNA: TGTGCCAGCAGCTCAGTTGGGCGCATCCCCTGGGAGCTGTTTTTT.

The genes are TRBV5-1 and TRBJ1-4; D ambiguous. CDR1 is SGHRS and CDR2 is YFSETQ in the germline V gene. Between the trimmed V and J ends, which lost 0 bases and 5 bases, there was a span of 8 bases. The length of the CDR3 is 14 residues. CDR3: CASSLDPGNEKLFF. CDR3 bases: TGCGCCAGCAGCTTGGACCCGGGGAATGAAAAACTGTTTTTT.

This clonotype has more than one count but fewer than ten. This rearrangement joins TRBV28 to TRBJ2-5, with TRBD1 matching 10 bases. Germline CDR1 is MDHEN and CDR2 is SYDVKM. The CDR3 spans 16 residues. V dropped 4 bases and J dropped 5; count of bases not matched to a gene: 10. In nucleotides, the CDR3 is TGTGCCAGCAGTTCCAGCACCGGGACAGGGGAGGAGACCCAGTACTTC. The encoded protein is CASSSSTGTGEETQYF. Complete variable domain (other parts from reference TRBV28 and TRBJ2-5): DVKVTQSSRYLVKRTGEKVFLECVQDMDHENMFWYRQDPGLGLRLIYFSYDVKMKEKGDIPEGYSVSREKKERFSLILESASTNQTSMYLCASSSSTGTGEETQYFGPGTRLLVL.